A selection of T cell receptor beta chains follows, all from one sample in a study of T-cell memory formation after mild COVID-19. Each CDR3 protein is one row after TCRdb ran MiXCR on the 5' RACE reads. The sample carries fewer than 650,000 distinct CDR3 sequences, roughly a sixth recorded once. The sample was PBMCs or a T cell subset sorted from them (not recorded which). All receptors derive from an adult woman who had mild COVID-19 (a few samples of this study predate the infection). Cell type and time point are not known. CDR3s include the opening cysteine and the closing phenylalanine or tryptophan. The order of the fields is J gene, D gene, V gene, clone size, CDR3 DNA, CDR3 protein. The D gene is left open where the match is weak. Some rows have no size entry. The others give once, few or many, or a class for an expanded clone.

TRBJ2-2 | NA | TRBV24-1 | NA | TGTGCCACGCGCAGTCCGAACACCGGGGAGCTGTTTTTT | CATRSPNTGELFF
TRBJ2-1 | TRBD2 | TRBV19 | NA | TGTGCCAGTAGCCCCCCGCGGGGGGTCCCTTACAATGAGCAGTTCTTC | CASSPPRGVPYNEQFF
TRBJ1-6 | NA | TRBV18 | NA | TGTGCCAGCTCACCACTGCAGGCGGACCCTAATTCACCCCTCCACTTT | CASSPLQADPNSPLHF
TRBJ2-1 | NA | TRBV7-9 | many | TGTGCCAGCAGCGCACCTTTCCCGGGACCCTACAATGAGCAGTTCTTC | CASSAPFPGPYNEQFF
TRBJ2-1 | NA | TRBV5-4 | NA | TGTGCCAGCAGCTTGCGGGACGGGTCGCGGGAGTTCTTC | CASSLRDGSREFF
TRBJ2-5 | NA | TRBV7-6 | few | TGTGCCAGCAGCTTAGCGCAAACTAGCCCCGTACAGACCCAGTACTTC | CASSLAQTSPVQTQYF
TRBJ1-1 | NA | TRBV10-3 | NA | TGTGCCATCAGTGAGTCTGGGGCCGCTGAAGCTTTCTTT | CAISESGAAEAFF
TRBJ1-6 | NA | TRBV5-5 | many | TGTGCCAGCAGCTTGACGGAATCACCCCTCCACTTT | CASSLTESPLHF
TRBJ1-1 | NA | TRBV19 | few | TGTGCCAGTAGTATTTCGACAGCCTTTGCAAACACTGAAGCTTTCTTT | CASSISTAFANTEAFF
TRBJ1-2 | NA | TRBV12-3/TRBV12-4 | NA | TGTGCCAGCAGTCCGTTTCCCCACAGGGCCGCCTTCTATGGCTACACCTTC | CASSPFPHRAAFYGYTF
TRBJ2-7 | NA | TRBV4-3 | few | TGCGCCAGCAGCCAAACCGGGACTTACACCTACGAGCAGTACTTC | CASSQTGTYTYEQYF
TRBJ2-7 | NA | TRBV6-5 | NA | TGTGCCAGCAGTTACTCGGGGGTTACCTACGAGCAGTACTTC | CASSYSGVTYEQYF
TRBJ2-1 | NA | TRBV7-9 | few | TGTGCCAGCAGCCTGCGACAGTCGTTCGATGAGCAGTTCTTC | CASSLRQSFDEQFF
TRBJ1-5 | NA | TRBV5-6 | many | TGTGCCAGCAGCCTTGGATGGGGGAATAGCAATCAGCCCCAGCATTTT | CASSLGWGNSNQPQHF
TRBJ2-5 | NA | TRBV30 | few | TGTGCCTGGGGGGACTCTCAGTTTCAAGAGACCCAGTACTTC | CAWGDSQFQETQYF
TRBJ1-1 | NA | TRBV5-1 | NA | TGCGCCAGCAGCTCTCCGACCGGGAGCTACACTGAAGCTTTCTTT | CASSSPTGSYTEAFF
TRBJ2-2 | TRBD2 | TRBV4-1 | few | TGCGCCAGCAGCCATGGGCCGGGACTAGCGGATTCCGGGGAGCTGTTTTTT | CASSHGPGLADSGELFF
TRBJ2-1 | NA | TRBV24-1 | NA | TGTGCCACCGAACTCAACAATGAGCAGTTCTTC | CATELNNEQFF
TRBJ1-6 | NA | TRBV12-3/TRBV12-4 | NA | TGTGCCAGCAGTTTAGCGCGAGAGATTAGTAATTCACCCCTCCACTTT | CASSLAREISNSPLHF
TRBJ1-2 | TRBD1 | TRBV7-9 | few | TGTGCCAGCACCCGACAGGGGTTTAACTATGGCTACACCTTC | CASTRQGFNYGYTF
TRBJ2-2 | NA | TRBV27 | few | TGTGCCAGCAGTCTCCTCTGGGGGGGGCCCACCGGGGAGCTGTTTTTT | CASSLLWGGPTGELFF
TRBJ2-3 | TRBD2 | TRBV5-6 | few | TGTGCCAGCAGCCAGGGGACTAGCGGGATAGCAGATACGCAGTATTTT | CASSQGTSGIADTQYF
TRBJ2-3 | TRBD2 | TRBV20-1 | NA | TGCAGTGCGACCGGCGGGGGGCCTTACCACTATACGCAGTATTTT | CSATGGGPYHYTQYF
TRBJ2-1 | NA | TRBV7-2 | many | TGTGCCAGCAGCTTAACGATAGACTTATGGTACAATGAGCAGTTCTTC | CASSLTIDLWYNEQFF
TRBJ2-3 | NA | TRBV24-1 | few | TGTGCCACCAGTGATTTGCCTAGGGTCGCAGATACGCAGTATTTT | CATSDLPRVADTQYF
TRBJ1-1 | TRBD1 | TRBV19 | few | TGTGCCAGTAGTAATACCGGGACAGGAACCCGGAGGGCTTTCTTT | CASSNTGTGTRRAFF